The clone carrying this TCR beta chain has more than one count but fewer than ten. Its target is not known. This sample was included in a study of beta chain features in type 1 diabetes. TCRB transcripts that were expressed got sequenced, as all of the isolated RNA had been reverse transcribed. Sequenced by immunoSEQ multiplex PCR; TCRdb stores in-frame clones only, minus some. Of under 400,000 clones listed, over 9.5% are singletons. Study-level results: The study found moderately but significantly shorter TCRB CDR3s in all four CD4+ subsets of Type 1 diabetes patients.

V was trimmed by 1 base and J by 8 bases, leaving 11 bases between them. CDR1 and CDR2 (germline): GTSNPN, SVGIG (reference sequence). The CDR3 totals 12 residues. This clonotype was sampled from a woman younger than 35 with type 1 diabetes. Sequenced material: naive CD4+ T cells from blood. V gene TRBV30 combines with J gene TRBJ1-2, with D possibly matching TRBD1 (5 bases). This chain's CDR3 is CAWSEGWGGYTF. The CDR3 nucleotides are TGTGCCTGGAGTGAGGGATGGGGCGGCTACACCTTC.